This entry describes one T cell receptor (beta chain). What it binds is not known. Primers: 60 Vbeta forward and 13 Jbeta reverse. TCRdb's copy holds only in-frame clones and misses some; the assay was immunoSEQ multiplex PCR. This table holds 150,000 to 200,000 clones, approximately 80% found once. This sample was taken from a study of cytomegalovirus exposure and HLA in healthy donors. Trimming cost V 1 base and J 4 bases, with 13 bases left between them. CDR1 and CDR2 from the germline V gene are SGHRS and YFSETQ. This CDR3 has 15 residues. Overall study results and limits: Several top significant clusters appeared, in a later analysis, to be linked to common viral pathogens.

The source is a woman aged 25 to 45 in good health and CMV-seropositive. The chain carries TRBV5-1 and TRBJ2-3, with D perhaps TRBD1 (6 bases). Material: PBMCs. The CDR3: CASSLWGQAPDTQYF. The CDR3 nucleotides read TGCGCCAGCAGCTTGTGGGGGCAGGCACCAGATACGCAGTATTTT.